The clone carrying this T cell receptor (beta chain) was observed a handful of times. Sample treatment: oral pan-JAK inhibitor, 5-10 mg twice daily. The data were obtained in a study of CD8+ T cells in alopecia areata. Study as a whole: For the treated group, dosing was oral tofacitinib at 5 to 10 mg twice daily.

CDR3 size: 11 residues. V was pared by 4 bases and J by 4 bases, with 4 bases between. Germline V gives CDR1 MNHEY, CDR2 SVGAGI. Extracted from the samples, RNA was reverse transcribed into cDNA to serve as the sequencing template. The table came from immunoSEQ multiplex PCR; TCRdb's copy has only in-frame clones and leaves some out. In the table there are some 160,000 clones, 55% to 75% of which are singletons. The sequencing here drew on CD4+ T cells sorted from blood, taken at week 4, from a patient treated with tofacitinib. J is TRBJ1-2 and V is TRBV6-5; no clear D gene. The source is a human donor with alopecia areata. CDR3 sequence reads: CASSWSYGYTF. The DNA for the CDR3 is TGTGCCAGCAGTTGGAGCTATGGCTACACCTTC.